This entry describes one TCR beta chain. Its antigen is not yet known. The sample holds no much larger clone one base away, and base qualities are not on file. Enrolling through a virtual design, the prospective study's participants ranged in age from roughly 18 to 95 years and lived across about two dozen United States geographic areas. Cohort assignment in the prospective study relied on participant-reported clinical history from a screening survey and a study questionnaire. Recovered participants in ImmuneRACE Cohort 3 were defined as having two consecutive negative NP/OP PCR tests, clearance from a healthcare professional, or resolution of symptoms. In the prospective study, mobile phlebotomists collected whole blood, serum and a nasopharyngeal or oropharyngeal swab from each participant. Additional blood draws and questionnaires over a roughly two-month period could optionally be provided by prospective study participants. Before DNA extraction, prospective study blood samples were shipped either frozen or at room temperature.

This sample stems from a study of blood T cell repertoires in COVID-19 (dated by TCRdb to the early 2020s). Describing the broader study: The collaborator samples originated in the United States, Italy and Spain and spanned the acute and convalescent phases of COVID-19. Subjects who had been exposed to COVID-19, were actively infected with it, or had recovered from it provided the deeply sampled blood TCRbeta repertoires that made up the dataset. The material from the prospective study consisted of cDNA or gDNA derived from T cells, B-cell-depleted T cells, or PBMCs. HLA class I and class II types, where available, came from metadata supplied by the sample provider rather than from assay-based typing. The repertoires were released in a freely available public database intended as a resource for research on the immune response to SARS-CoV-2. A de-identified subject ID, COVID-19 status, age in years and sex were almost always included in the sample metadata. Samples were obtained from the ongoing ImmuneRACE study (first 160 participants) and from some 1,200 subjects provided by 6 global collaborators.

General findings and caveats noted by the study authors: The quantity of clinical and demographic metadata differed by source and by participant and was supplied without curation.

Reading the germline V gene gives CDR1 SNHLY and CDR2 FYNNEI. From V the trimming removes 6 bases and from J it removes 0 bases, while the gene matches leave 5 bases of the junction unaccounted for. Including cysteine and phenylalanine, the CDR3 has 15 amino acids. The kept DNA is CDR3 alone, 45 bases in frame from the first base. TCRbeta CDR3 regions were amplified from genomic DNA by means of the immunoSEQ Assay, a bias-controlled multiplex PCR. Processing in the source paper ran as follows. Nucleated cell counts per sample were estimated from amplification of reference gene primers within the assay. To quantify the absolute abundance of each unique TCRbeta CDR3 rearrangement, sequence reads were collapsed and filtered. For each sample, productive Simpson clonality was calculated by taking the square root of Simpson's diversity index across productive rearrangements. What TCRdb holds here is the immuneACCESS table cut down to in-frame rearrangements. Part of the clones is not present; checked against another copy, under half of the missing clones reflect an unresolved V gene, and the others are unexplained. The V and J calls and clone size are taken from that table; D and trimming were inferred from the DNA. A total of roughly 450,000 clones appear in this sample, about 90% of them only once. The ten biggest clones cover about 0.57% of the sample.

Rearrangement joined TRBV2 to TRBJ2-3, with 8 middle bases fitting TRBD2. This TCR derives from a man younger than 35 who had recovered from COVID-19. The sequenced sample was PBMCs or T cells enriched from blood (not recorded which). The nucleotides read TGTGCCAGCAGGATACGACTAGCGAGCACAGATACGCAGTATTTT. Translated, this is CASRIRLASTDTQYF.